This entry concerns a single T cell receptor beta chain. The V gene end was trimmed by 3 bases and the J gene end by 1 base; junction bases not matched to a gene: 12. Germline V gene data show CDR1 as MGHRA and CDR2 as YSYEKL. CDR3 length: 17 amino acids. This specimen comes from a study of blood T cell repertoires in COVID-19. About the research overall: Spain, Italy and the United States supplied samples that represented acute and convalescent COVID-19. Nucleic acid was either cDNA or gDNA, and it came from T cells, B-cell-depleted T cells, or PBMCs.

The repertoire was sequenced with immunoSEQ multiplex PCR; TCRdb's copy has only in-frame clones and lacks some. The sample has roughly 200,000 clones; 80% to 90% are singletons. The clonotype originates from a man in his sixties with acute or convalescent COVID-19. The chain couples TRBV4-1 to TRBJ2-7; TRBD1 aligns across 7 bases. The sample was peripheral blood. CDR3 amino acids: CASSHYWDSSTSYEQYF. The CDR3 DNA sequence: TGCGCCAGCAGCCACTACTGGGACAGCTCAACTTCCTACGAGCAGTACTTC.